The rows below give T cell receptor beta chains drawn from one sample of a study of OX40 agonist ivuxolimab in advanced cancers. Generated by immunoSEQ multiplex PCR, the TCRdb table keeps only in-frame clones and is missing some. The sample carries over 40,000 clones, approximately 90% recorded once. The sample consisted of CD4+ or CD8+ T cells sorted from blood, taken in a trial of the OX40 agonist ivuxolimab. All receptors derive from an adult with an advanced solid tumor such as melanoma, head and neck, liver or kidney cancer. Each CDR3 is given with its conserved first and last residue. Fields, in order: V gene, D gene, J gene, clone size, CDR3 protein, CDR3 DNA. D genes are given only for firm matches. A clone size is listed for some rows: how often the clone was seen (once, few, many), or a class if it is expanded.

v_call: TRBV5-1
d_call: .
j_call: TRBJ1-1
clone_size: .
cdr3_aa: CASSLLENTEAFF
cdr3_nt: TGCGCCAGCAGCTTGCTCGAGAACACTGAAGCTTTCTTT

v_call: TRBV18
d_call: TRBD1
j_call: TRBJ2-7
clone_size: .
cdr3_aa: CASSPRTGTTYGGIYEQYF
cdr3_nt: TGTGCCAGCTCACCCCGGACAGGGACCACCTATGGCGGGATCTACGAGCAGTACTTC

v_call: TRBV29-1
d_call: .
j_call: TRBJ2-6
clone_size: few
cdr3_aa: CSVLGTANVLTF
cdr3_nt: TGCAGCGTCCTCGGGACAGCCAACGTCCTGACTTTC

v_call: TRBV6-1
d_call: TRBD2
j_call: TRBJ2-1
clone_size: .
cdr3_aa: CASSERETYNEQFF
cdr3_nt: TGTGCCAGCTCCGAGCGGGAAACCTACAATGAGCAGTTCTTC

v_call: TRBV5-1
d_call: TRBD2
j_call: TRBJ2-1
clone_size: .
cdr3_aa: CASRPLAGLPNEQFF
cdr3_nt: TGCGCCAGCAGACCTCTAGCGGGTCTACCTAATGAGCAGTTCTTC

v_call: TRBV9
d_call: TRBD2
j_call: TRBJ2-1
clone_size: .
cdr3_aa: CASSEERDPYNEQFF
cdr3_nt: TGTGCCAGCAGCGAAGAGCGGGATCCCTACAATGAGCAGTTCTTC

v_call: TRBV28
d_call: .
j_call: TRBJ1-2
clone_size: .
cdr3_aa: CASSHRGTYGYTF
cdr3_nt: TGTGCCAGCAGCCACCGGGGGACCTATGGCTACACCTTC

v_call: TRBV6-5
d_call: TRBD2
j_call: TRBJ2-7
clone_size: .
cdr3_aa: CASSYGLAGASEQYF
cdr3_nt: TGTGCCAGCAGTTACGGGCTAGCGGGAGCATCCGAGCAGTACTTC

v_call: TRBV10-1
d_call: TRBD2
j_call: TRBJ2-3
clone_size: .
cdr3_aa: CASSERGTSGTDTQYF
cdr3_nt: TGCGCCAGCAGTGAGAGGGGGACTAGCGGCACAGATACGCAGTATTTT

v_call: TRBV25-1
d_call: .
j_call: TRBJ2-7
clone_size: .
cdr3_aa: CASSESNTYEQYF
cdr3_nt: TGTGCCAGCAGTGAATCCAACACCTACGAGCAGTACTTC

v_call: TRBV4-1
d_call: .
j_call: TRBJ2-1
clone_size: .
cdr3_aa: CASSQGGEQFF
cdr3_nt: TGCGCCAGCAGTCAAGGAGGTGAGCAGTTCTTC

v_call: TRBV19
d_call: .
j_call: TRBJ2-1
clone_size: .
cdr3_aa: CASSIVRGSYNEQFF
cdr3_nt: TGTGCCAGTAGTATAGTCCGGGGATCCTACAATGAGCAGTTCTTC

v_call: TRBV19
d_call: TRBD1
j_call: TRBJ1-1
clone_size: .
cdr3_aa: CASSIGTGGNTEAFF
cdr3_nt: TGTGCCAGTAGTATCGGGACAGGTGGGAACACTGAAGCTTTCTTT

v_call: TRBV30
d_call: .
j_call: TRBJ1-2
clone_size: .
cdr3_aa: CAWILDGYGYTF
cdr3_nt: TGTGCCTGGATCCTGGACGGCTATGGCTACACCTTC

v_call: TRBV5-4
d_call: .
j_call: TRBJ2-7
clone_size: .
cdr3_aa: CASSRWTYEQYF
cdr3_nt: TGTGCCAGCAGCCGGTGGACCTACGAGCAGTACTTC

v_call: TRBV11-2
d_call: TRBD2
j_call: TRBJ2-1
clone_size: .
cdr3_aa: CASTIIRWASGSNEQFF
cdr3_nt: TGTGCCAGCACTATTATTAGGTGGGCTAGCGGATCCAATGAGCAGTTCTTC

v_call: TRBV5-1
d_call: .
j_call: TRBJ2-2
clone_size: .
cdr3_aa: CASSLNPVPPGELFF
cdr3_nt: TGCGCCAGCAGCTTGAACCCTGTCCCCCCCGGGGAGCTGTTTTTT

v_call: TRBV7-9
d_call: TRBD1
j_call: TRBJ2-7
clone_size: many
cdr3_aa: CASRLSGGDRGSYEQYF
cdr3_nt: TGTGCCAGCAGGCTATCTGGCGGGGACAGGGGTTCCTACGAGCAGTACTTC

v_call: TRBV7-8
d_call: .
j_call: TRBJ2-7
clone_size: .
cdr3_aa: CASSLASGTGPYEQYF
cdr3_nt: TGTGCCAGCAGCTTAGCCTCCGGGACTGGACCCTACGAGCAGTACTTC

v_call: TRBV14
d_call: .
j_call: TRBJ1-4
clone_size: .
cdr3_aa: CASSQEEQPNFENEKLFF
cdr3_nt: TGTGCCAGCAGCCAAGAAGAGCAGCCCAATTTTGAAAATGAAAAACTGTTTTTT

v_call: TRBV10-3
d_call: .
j_call: TRBJ1-5
clone_size: few
cdr3_aa: CAIRRDQPQHF
cdr3_nt: TGTGCCATCAGGAGAGATCAGCCCCAGCATTTT

v_call: TRBV6-4
d_call: .
j_call: TRBJ2-2
clone_size: few
cdr3_aa: CASSKGDSDTGELFF
cdr3_nt: TGTGCCAGCAGTAAGGGTGACAGTGACACCGGGGAGCTGTTTTTT

v_call: TRBV6-5
d_call: .
j_call: TRBJ1-1
clone_size: .
cdr3_aa: CASSYLGRREAFF
cdr3_nt: TGTGCCAGCAGTTACTTGGGGAGACGGGAAGCTTTCTTT

v_call: TRBV7-3
d_call: .
j_call: TRBJ2-3
clone_size: few
cdr3_aa: CASSLEFTDTQYF
cdr3_nt: TGTGCCAGCAGCCTTGAATTCACAGATACGCAGTATTTT

v_call: TRBV27
d_call: .
j_call: TRBJ1-1
clone_size: once
cdr3_aa: CASSLRPYDTEAFF
cdr3_nt: TGTGCCAGCAGTTTACGCCCCTACGACACTGAAGCTTTCTTT

v_call: TRBV5-6
d_call: .
j_call: TRBJ1-1
clone_size: .
cdr3_aa: CASSLVGAGTEAFF
cdr3_nt: TGTGCCAGCAGCTTGGTGGGGGCAGGCACTGAAGCTTTCTTT

v_call: TRBV7-9
d_call: .
j_call: TRBJ1-2
clone_size: .
cdr3_aa: CASSLEAVGDGYTF
cdr3_nt: TGTGCCAGCAGCTTAGAGGCGGTCGGGGATGGCTACACCTTC

v_call: TRBV28
d_call: TRBD2
j_call: TRBJ2-5
clone_size: .
cdr3_aa: CASRASGEETQYF
cdr3_nt: TGTGCCAGCAGGGCTAGCGGTGAAGAGACCCAGTACTTC

v_call: TRBV30
d_call: .
j_call: TRBJ1-4
clone_size: .
cdr3_aa: CAWSLVDEKLFF
cdr3_nt: TGTGCCTGGAGCCTGGTTGATGAAAAACTGTTTTTT

v_call: TRBV7-3
d_call: .
j_call: TRBJ1-1
clone_size: once
cdr3_aa: CASSLTFSQGGTEAFF
cdr3_nt: TGTGCCAGCAGCTTAACATTCTCACAGGGAGGCACTGAAGCTTTCTTT

v_call: TRBV14
d_call: TRBD2
j_call: TRBJ2-1
clone_size: .
cdr3_aa: CASSEGLAGKYNEQFF
cdr3_nt: TGTGCCAGCAGCGAAGGACTAGCGGGAAAGTACAATGAGCAGTTCTTC

v_call: TRBV5-1
d_call: .
j_call: TRBJ2-7
clone_size: .
cdr3_aa: CASSPGLGYEQYF
cdr3_nt: TGCGCCAGCAGCCCAGGGTTGGGCTACGAGCAGTACTTC